The clone carrying this T cell receptor beta chain came up a few times. Its matching antigen is unknown. A 5'RACE reaction primed in the constant segment made cDNA libraries of TCR alpha and TCR beta, and these carried sample barcodes and UMIs. TCRdb processed the 5' RACE reads anew with MiXCR; each CDR3 protein has one entry. Of roughly 250,000 distinct CDR3 sequences listed, 16% are singletons. These data originate in a study of T-cell memory formation after mild COVID-19. General study findings and limits: Day 15 to 85 contracting clones showed balanced CD4/CD8; day 15 to 37 expanders favored CD4+. Nothing showed for sure that second-wave clones peaking on day 37 were SARS-CoV-2 specific. Largely, contracting CD4+ clones fell within CM and EM, and contracting CD8+ clones within EMRA.

The CDR3 has 14 amino acids. The trim removed 5 bases at V and 4 bases at J, leaving 7 bases unmatched. Germline V gives CDR1 SGHVS, CDR2 FQNEAQ. Sequenced material: PBMCs or a T cell subset sorted from them (not recorded which). V usage is TRBV7-8 and J usage is TRBJ2-5, with 7 bases lining up with TRBD2. This receptor was identified in a man younger than 35 who had mild COVID-19 (a few samples of this study predate the infection). Cell type and time point are not known. Here the CDR3 reads CASSAFGGGETQYF. CDR3 bases: TGTGCCAGCAGCGCCTTTGGGGGGGGAGAGACCCAGTACTTC.